One and the same sample provided the 27 T cell receptor beta chains below, sequenced in a study of identical twins' blood T cells. TCRdb re-derived calls from the 5' RACE reads in MiXCR, one entry per CDR3 protein. The table records about 370,000 distinct CDR3 sequences, roughly 31% of them present only once. Material: PBMCs. The receptor set was obtained from a woman aged 18-49 years in good health.

This clonotype was picked up a small number of times. The chain uses TRBV18 and TRBJ2-7, with D unclear. Germline V CDR1 and CDR2: KGHSH, LQKENI. Trimming shortened V by 3 bases and J by 3 bases, and 12 bases separated the two germline ends. The length of the CDR3 is 14 residues. CDR3 nucleotide sequence: TGTGCCAGCTCACCGAGGACGGTGGGCTACGAGCAGTACTTC. Translating gives CASSPRTVGYEQYF.

The chain carries TRBV19 and TRBJ1-1; 7 bases are a match to TRBD1. CDR3 length: 15 residues. Germline CDR1 and CDR2: LNHDA and SQIVND (reference sequence). The V gene end was trimmed by 2 bases and the J gene end by 5 bases; junction bases not matched to a gene: 8. This chain's CDR3 is CASSIWRGRRTEAFF. The CDR3 DNA is TGTGCCAGTAGTATATGGAGGGGGCGCCGGACTGAAGCTTTCTTT.

This clonotype was seen more than once but under ten times. The rearrangement links TRBV11-2 to TRBJ2-2, with no clear D. The V end was cut by 3 bases, the J end by 6 bases, with 11 bases between. The CDR3 is 14 amino acids. From germline, CDR1 is SGHAT and CDR2 FQNNGV. This chain's CDR3 is CASSFGPNPGELFF. The CDR3 region has the DNA TGTGCCAGCAGCTTCGGCCCGAATCCCGGGGAGCTGTTTTTT.

This clonotype was recorded a few times. This rearrangement joins TRBV5-5 to TRBJ1-3, with TRBD1 identical over 7 bases. CDR3 size: 15 residues. Germline V lookup: CDR1 SGHKS, CDR2 YYEKEE (reference sequence). V shed 4 bases and J 4 bases; nucleotides not matched to a gene: 8. The CDR3 spells CASSVGQAGGNTIYF. The CDR3 coding sequence is TGTGCCAGCAGCGTCGGACAGGCCGGAGGAAACACCATATATTTT.

This clonotype was counted ten times or more. The chain has TRBV28 and TRBJ1-1; the match to TRBD1 covers 7 bases. The CDR3 is made up of 11 amino acids. In germline, CDR1 is MDHEN, CDR2 SYDVKM. V was clipped by 6 bases and J by 7 bases; unmatched bases: 2. CDR3 sequence (DNA): TGTGCCAGCAGAGACAGGGATGAAGCTTTCTTT. Its translation is CASRDRDEAFF.

This clonotype came up many times. V is TRBV7-3 and J is TRBJ2-7; the D gene is possibly TRBD1 (5 bases). Germline-derived CDR1 and CDR2 are SGHTA and FQGTGA. Trimming took off 5 bases at V and 2 bases at J, with 13 bases between the two ends. The CDR3 extends over 14 amino acids. The CDR3 sequence: CASSPSTGTYEQYF. The CDR3 DNA follows: TGTGCCAGCAGCCCATCCACAGGAACCTACGAGCAGTACTTC.

This clonotype was picked up many times. The DNA of the CDR3 is TGTGCCAGTAGTACGATACAGGGGGCTGGAGACTATGGCTACACCTTC. Residues: CASSTIQGAGDYGYTF. The V and J genes are TRBV19 and TRBJ1-2; 9 bases align to TRBD1. Germline V lookup: CDR1 LNHDA, CDR2 SQIVND (reference sequence). The ends lost 4 bases at V and 3 bases at J; junction bases unmatched: 9. The CDR3 is 16 residues long.

The chain links TRBV19 to TRBJ1-5, with D tentatively TRBD1 (6 bases). This CDR3 spans 15 amino acids. Germline CDR1 reads LNHDA; CDR2 reads SQIVND (reference sequence). Trimming stripped 2 bases from V and 9 bases from J, with 17 bases between. CDR3 protein: CASSIIFGGKGPQHF. CDR3 sequence (DNA): TGTGCCAGTAGTATAATTTTTGGGGGCAAGGGGCCCCAGCATTTT.

This clonotype showed up just once. This chain joins TRBV4-2 and TRBJ2-1; perhaps TRBD2 as D (5 bases). Trimming removed 5 bases from V and 0 bases from J, with 17 bases in between. This CDR3 has 17 amino acids. Per germline, CDR1 LGHNA and CDR2 YNFKEQ. CDR3 in DNA: TGTGCCAGCAGCTTAGGTACTAGTGGGAGCTCCTACAATGAGCAGTTCTTC. It translates to CASSLGTSGSSYNEQFF.

This clonotype was detected ten times or more. This chain joins TRBV20-1 and TRBJ1-1; tentative D call: TRBD1 (5 bases). There are 14 residues in the CDR3. Per the germline V gene, CDR1 is DFQATT and CDR2 is SNEGSKA (reference sequence). Trimming stripped 5 bases from V and 5 bases from J, with 18 bases between. The CDR3 is CSAPSAGGGTEAFF. DNA for the CDR3: TGCAGTGCTCCCTCCGCCGGGGGTGGAACTGAAGCTTTCTTT.

This clonotype appeared a few times. The V and J genes are TRBV21-1 and TRBJ2-5; the table's D call of TRBD2 was not tested on the DNA. TRBV21-1 counts as a pseudogene. The CDR3 extends over 13 amino acids. CDR3 coding DNA: TGTGCCACCCAGCGGGAGGCTCAAGAGACCCAGTACTTC. This codes for CATQREAQETQYF.

This clonotype was seen a handful of times. The V and J genes are TRBV5-1 and TRBJ1-2, with D unclear. This CDR3 has 13 amino acids. Per the germline V gene, CDR1 is SGHRS and CDR2 is YFSETQ. With 1 base removed from V and 6 bases from J, the gap between germline ends came to 10 bases. CDR3 bases: TGCGCCAGCAGCTTGAACAGCGTACATGGCTACACCTTC. Protein product: CASSLNSVHGYTF.

This clonotype was found a few times. This chain uses TRBV5-1 with TRBJ1-1; TRBD1 aligns across 8 bases. Germline assignment: CDR1 SGHRS and CDR2 YFSETQ. The CDR3 has 13 residues. J gave up 10 bases and V 0 bases, and 5 bases lay outside the gene matches. The CDR3 protein is CASSLGIQGGAFF. In DNA, the CDR3 is TGCGCCAGCAGCTTGGGGATACAGGGGGGAGCTTTCTTT.

The chain recombines TRBV3-1 with TRBJ2-7, with a possible D match to TRBD2 (5 bases). Trimming removed 2 bases from V and 6 bases from J, with 11 bases in between. The CDR3 totals 13 residues. Germline-derived CDR1 and CDR2 are LGHDT and YNNKEL (reference sequence). The CDR3 here is CASSQQSGSEQYF. The CDR3 DNA sequence: TGTGCCAGCAGCCAACAGTCGGGAAGCGAGCAGTACTTC.

This clonotype occurred a few times. V and J are TRBV4-1 and TRBJ1-1, with D possibly TRBD1 on 6 matching bases. Deletions cut 0 bases from V and 5 bases from J, with 13 bases between. The V gene's germline CDR1 is MGHRA and CDR2 YSYEKL. CDR3 length: 15 amino acids. The CDR3 here is CASSQDGGGSTEAFF. Here the CDR3 DNA reads TGCGCCAGCAGCCAAGATGGGGGCGGTAGTACTGAAGCTTTCTTT.

This clonotype was counted only a few times. The chain uses TRBV11-2 and TRBJ2-5; D is ambiguous. The CDR3 has 15 amino acids. Trimming removed 1 base from V and 3 bases from J, with 12 bases in between. Germline V gives CDR1 SGHAT, CDR2 FQNNGV. The CDR3 bases are TGTGCCAGCAGCTTAGTCCTTCGCGTAGAAGAGACCCAGTACTTC. It codes for CASSLVLRVEETQYF. Filled out from reference TRBV11-2 and TRBJ2-5, the complete variable domain reads EAGVAQSPRYKIIEKRQSVAFWCNPISGHATLYWYQQILGQGPKLLIQFQNNGVVDDSQLPKDRFSAERLKGVDSTLKIQPAKLEDSAVYLCASSLVLRVEETQYFGPGTRLLVL.

The sample holds many counts of this clonotype. The chain carries TRBV29-1 and TRBJ1-4, with 9 bases matching TRBD1. Germline CDR1 and CDR2: SQVTM and ANQGSEA. The ends lost 7 bases at V and 8 bases at J; junction bases unmatched: 11. CDR3 length equals 14 residues. CDR3 coding DNA: TGCAGCGCCGATATGGGACAGGGTCGAGAAAAACTGTTTTTT. This codes for CSADMGQGREKLFF.

This clonotype was picked up many times. V is TRBV3-1 and J is TRBJ2-3; D may be TRBD1 (5 bases). There are 17 residues in the CDR3. V was pared by 2 bases and J by 4 bases, with 19 bases between. From germline, CDR1 is LGHDT and CDR2 YNNKEL (reference sequence). CDR3 sequence reads: CASSQQLRAQGPDTQYF. DNA for the CDR3: TGTGCCAGCAGCCAACAACTTAGGGCCCAGGGCCCAGATACGCAGTATTTT.

This chain uses TRBV29-1 with TRBJ2-3; D is ambiguous. Trimming pared 0 bases from V and 2 bases from J, leaving 9 bases between. From germline, CDR1 is SQVTM and CDR2 ANQGSEA. The CDR3 loop spans 14 amino acids. CDR3 DNA sequence: TGCAGCGTTGAAGATCGAATGTCCACAGATACGCAGTATTTT. This codes for CSVEDRMSTDTQYF.

This clonotype has more than one count but fewer than ten. V gene TRBV12-3 or TRBV12-4 combines with J gene TRBJ2-2; TRBD1 might be the D (6 bases). This CDR3 contains 12 residues. V lost 7 bases and J 5 bases, leaving 8 bases between the germline ends. CDR3 DNA: TGTGCCAGCAATAGGGGGACCGGGGAGCTGTTTTTT. Encoded protein: CASNRGTGELFF.

The chain recombines TRBV27 with TRBJ2-7, with D tentatively TRBD2 (6 bases). Between the trimmed V and J ends, which lost 2 bases and 1 base, there was a span of 12 bases. The germline gives CDR1 MNHEY, CDR2 SMNVEV (reference sequence). The CDR3 runs 15 residues. The CDR3 here is CASSLVGGPSYEQYF. DNA for the CDR3: TGTGCCAGCAGTTTAGTCGGGGGACCGTCCTACGAGCAGTACTTC.

The chain employs TRBV6-5 and TRBJ2-7; possibly TRBD1 for D (6 bases). CDR1 and CDR2 (germline): MNHEY, SVGAGI. This CDR3 has 15 residues. V was shortened by 8 bases and J by 4 bases, with 21 bases between the two germline ends. The CDR3 DNA follows: TGTGCCAGCTCTAAGAACAGGGCCGTTCTGTACGAGCAGTACTTC. Translation gives CASSKNRAVLYEQYF.

The table lists this clonotype with a few counts. The CDR3 reads CSAREGASNQPQHF. The CDR3, as DNA: TGCAGTGCTAGGGAGGGGGCTAGCAATCAGCCCCAGCATTTT. The rearrangement links TRBV20-1 to TRBJ1-5; 7 bases align to TRBD1. Unmatched junction bases numbered 2, after V lost 3 bases and J lost 0 bases. Germline V lookup: CDR1 DFQATT, CDR2 SNEGSKA (reference sequence). The CDR3 contains 14 residues.

The CDR3 DNA reads as TGCAGTGCTACAGCAGGGGTTTACAACACTGAAGCTTTCTTT. This sequence encodes CSATAGVYNTEAFF. The chain recombines TRBV20-1 with TRBJ1-1, with D perhaps matching TRBD1 (6 bases). The CDR3 extends over 14 amino acids. The V gene's germline CDR1 is DFQATT and CDR2 SNEGSKA (reference sequence). Trimming shortened V by 4 bases and J by 2 bases, and 14 bases separated the two germline ends.

This chain links TRBV29-1 with TRBJ2-5; D unresolved. The CDR3 is 13 residues long. Germline-derived CDR1 and CDR2 are SQVTM and ANQGSEA. Trimming removed 8 bases at V and 1 base at J, with 14 bases between. CDR3 coding DNA: TGCAGCACGAACATGCAGTTCCAAGAGACCCAGTACTTC. Its protein product is CSTNMQFQETQYF.

A few counts support this clonotype. The junction does not match germline at one end; this may be a read error. V usage is TRBV9 and J usage is TRBJ2-2, with 7 bases lining up with TRBD2. Per the germline V gene, CDR1 is SGDLS and CDR2 is YYNGEE. The CDR3 is 16 residues long. CDR3 in DNA: TGCGCCAGCAGCGTAGGAGGGACTACCCTCACCGGGGAGCTGTTTTTT. It encodes CASSVGGTTLTGELFF.

This clonotype showed up just once. The gene calls are TRBV12-3 or TRBV12-4 and TRBJ2-5; 7 bases match TRBD2. The CDR3 covers 13 residues. Germline trimming cut 8 bases from V and 0 bases from J; bases unmatched to any gene: 3. CDR3 nucleotide sequence: TGTGCCAGCTCTAGCGGCCACCAAGAGACCCAGTACTTC. The encoded protein is CASSSGHQETQYF.